The text below deals with one T cell receptor (beta chain). From germline, CDR1 is MDHEN and CDR2 SYDVKM. Trimming left V 7 bases short and J 2 bases short, with 15 bases between. This CDR3 spans 14 amino acids. This entry is derived from a study of CD8 T cells in Susac syndrome. RNA amounts of 0.5 to 1 ug underwent reverse transcription with random hexamers. TCRdb fed the immunoSEQ multiplex PCR reads into MiXCR, producing one record per CDR3 protein. The sample lists roughly 190,000 distinct CDR3 sequences; approximately 95% were seen once. What was sequenced was CD8+ T cells from PBMCs. V usage is TRBV28 and J usage is TRBJ2-7, with D possibly TRBD1 on 5 matching bases. The clonotype comes from a human donor with Susac syndrome. In nucleotides, the CDR3 is TGTGCCAGCACCCCGTCAGGGTTAGCCTACGAGCAGTACTTC. Translating gives CASTPSGLAYEQYF.